Sequencing of this T cell receptor (beta chain) was carried out in a study of molecular identifiers for immune sequencing clone quantification. The V gene end was trimmed by 3 bases and the J gene end by 4 bases; junction bases not matched to a gene: 12. The CDR3 has 16 residues. Germline CDR1 is MDHEN and CDR2 is SYDVKM. TCRdb called the PCR reads again in MiXCR, with one record for every CDR3 protein. The sample comprises about 97,000 distinct CDR3 sequences, 30% to 45% of which are singletons, and around a tenth rests with the top ten. The table lists this clonotype with many counts. Sorted cells numbering about 20,000 to 1,000,000, with 10%, 30% or 50% RNA, yielded the naive CD8 libraries.

This chain uses TRBV28 with TRBJ2-7; 7 nucleotides match TRBD1. The sequence derives from a human donor in good health. Some libraries in this study had Jurkat cell RNA spiked in. Material: naive CD8+ T cells from blood, with Jurkat cell RNA spiked in. Subset denoted: FACS-sorted CD8+CD4-CCR7+CD45RA+ naive T cells. CDR3 DNA sequence: TGTGCCAGCAGTTTTAGTCAGGGGGAAGGACTTTACGAGCAGTACTTC. Translating gives CASSFSQGEGLYEQYF.